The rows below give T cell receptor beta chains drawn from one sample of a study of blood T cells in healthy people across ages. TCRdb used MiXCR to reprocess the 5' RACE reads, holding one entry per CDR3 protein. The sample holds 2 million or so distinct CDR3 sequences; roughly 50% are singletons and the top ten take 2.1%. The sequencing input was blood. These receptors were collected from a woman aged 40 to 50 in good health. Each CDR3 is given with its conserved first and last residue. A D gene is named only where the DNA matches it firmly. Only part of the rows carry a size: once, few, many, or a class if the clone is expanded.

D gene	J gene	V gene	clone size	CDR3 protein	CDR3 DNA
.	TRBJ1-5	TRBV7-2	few	CASSLGSHQPQHF	TGTGCCAGCAGCTTAGGGTCTCACCAGCCCCAGCATTTT
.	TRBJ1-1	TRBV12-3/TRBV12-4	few	CASSLVEAFF	TGTGCCAGCAGTTTGGTGGAAGCTTTCTTT
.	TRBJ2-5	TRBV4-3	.	CASSQDSAGRETQYF	TGCGCCAGCAGCCAAGATAGTGCAGGGCGAGAGACCCAGTACTTC
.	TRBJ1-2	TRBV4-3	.	CASSQETGTLNYGYTF	TGCGCCAGCAGCCAGGAGACTGGGACACTAAACTATGGCTACACCTTC
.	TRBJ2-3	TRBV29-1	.	CSVEGDTSTDTQYF	TGCAGCGTTGAAGGTGATACTAGCACAGATACGCAGTATTTT
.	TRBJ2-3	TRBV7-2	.	CASSRDLPSTDTQYF	TGTGCCAGCAGCAGGGACCTACCTAGCACAGATACGCAGTATTTT
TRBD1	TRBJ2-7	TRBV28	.	CVSSLGQGGFYEQYF	TGTGTCAGCAGTTTGGGACAGGGCGGCTTCTACGAGCAGTACTTC
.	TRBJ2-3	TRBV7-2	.	CASSPVNSLADTQYF	TGTGCCAGCAGCCCGGTTAACTCCCTCGCAGATACGCAGTATTTT
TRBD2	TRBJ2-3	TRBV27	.	CARGLALAGTPRVDTQYF	TGTGCCAGGGGGTTAGCACTAGCGGGGACGCCAAGGGTAGATACGCAGTATTTT
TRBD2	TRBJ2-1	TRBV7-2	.	CASSWSGGDTSGQFF	TGTGCCAGCAGCTGGAGCGGGGGGGATACTTCTGGGCAGTTCTTC
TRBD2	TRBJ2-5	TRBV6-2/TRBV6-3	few	CASSAPGTRFGETQYF	TGTGCCAGCAGTGCACCGGGGACTAGATTTGGCGAGACCCAGTACTTC
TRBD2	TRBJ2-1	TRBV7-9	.	CASSLSGGGAGNEQFF	TGTGCCAGCAGCTTATCCGGCGGGGGGGCCGGGAATGAGCAGTTCTTC
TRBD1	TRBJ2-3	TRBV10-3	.	CAISETGEPTDTQYF	TGTGCCATCAGTGAGACAGGGGAGCCCACAGATACGCAGTATTTT
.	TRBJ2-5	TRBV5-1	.	CASTTTGPGEQYF	TGCGCCAGCACAACAACAGGGCCGGGGGAGCAGTACTTC
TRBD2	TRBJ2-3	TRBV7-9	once	CASSWETSGPTDTQYF	TGTGCCAGCAGTTGGGAGACTAGCGGTCCAACAGATACGCAGTATTTT
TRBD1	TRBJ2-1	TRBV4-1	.	CASSQEGQGANNEQFF	TGCGCCAGCAGCCAAGAGGGACAGGGGGCAAACAATGAGCAGTTCTTC
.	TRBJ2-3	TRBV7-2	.	CASSLIGARSRLSDTQYF	TGTGCCAGCAGCTTAATAGGAGCGAGAAGTAGGTTGTCGGATACGCAGTATTTT
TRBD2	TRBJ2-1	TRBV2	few	CASSAGTSGNNEQFF	TGCGCCAGCAGTGCCGGGACTAGCGGGAACAATGAGCAGTTCTTC
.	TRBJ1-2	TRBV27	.	CASSLDAYGYTF	TGTGCCAGCAGTCTCGATGCCTATGGCTACACCTTC
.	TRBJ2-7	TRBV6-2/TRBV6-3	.	CASSFAVEQYF	TGTGCCAGCAGTTTTGCTGTCGAGCAGTACTTC
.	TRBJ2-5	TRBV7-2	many	CASSFGWETQYF	TGTGCCAGCAGCTTCGGGTGGGAGACCCAGTACTTC
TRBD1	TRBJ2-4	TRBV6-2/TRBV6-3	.	CASSWERGGSEVIQYF	TGTGCCAGCAGTTGGGAAAGAGGGGGCTCGGAAGTCATTCAGTACTTC
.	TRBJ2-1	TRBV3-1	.	CASTPGERIYSYNEQFF	TGTGCCAGCACCCCGGGGGAGCGGATTTACTCCTACAATGAGCAGTTCTTC
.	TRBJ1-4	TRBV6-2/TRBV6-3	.	CASKDRPNEKLFF	TGTGCCAGCAAAGACAGGCCTAATGAAAAACTGTTTTTT
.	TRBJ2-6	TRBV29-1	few	CSVAKDGSPSGANVLTF	TGCAGCGTTGCTAAGGACGGGTCCCCCTCTGGGGCCAACGTCCTGACTTTC
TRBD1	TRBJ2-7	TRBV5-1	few	CASSPGTGGGYEQYF	TGCGCCAGCAGCCCCGGGACAGGGGGCGGTTACGAGCAGTACTTC
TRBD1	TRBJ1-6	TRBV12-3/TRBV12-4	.	CASSGDRGINLPLHF	TGTGCCAGCAGTGGGGACAGGGGAATCAATTTACCCCTCCACTTT
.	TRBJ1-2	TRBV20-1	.	CSARDEGNYGYTF	TGCAGTGCTAGAGATGAAGGGAACTATGGCTACACCTTC
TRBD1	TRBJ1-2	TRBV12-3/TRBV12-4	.	CASSLKDRDGYTF	TGTGCCAGCAGTTTAAAGGACAGGGATGGCTACACCTTC
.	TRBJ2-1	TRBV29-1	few	CSVEDGQTAYNEQFF	TGCAGCGTTGAGGATGGGCAAACAGCTTACAATGAGCAGTTCTTC
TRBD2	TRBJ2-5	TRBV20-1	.	CSASASGGHKETQYF	TGCAGTGCTAGTGCCAGCGGGGGTCACAAAGAGACCCAGTACTTC
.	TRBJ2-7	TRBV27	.	CASSLGRPSYFYEQYF	TGTGCCAGCAGTTTAGGTCGCCCCAGTTATTTCTACGAGCAGTACTTC
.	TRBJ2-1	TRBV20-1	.	CSASSPRGYNEQFF	TGCAGTGCTAGCTCTCCCAGGGGCTACAATGAGCAGTTCTTC
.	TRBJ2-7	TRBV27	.	CASTLAGAYNEQYF	TGTGCCAGCACCCTTGCGGGGGCCTACAATGAGCAGTACTTC
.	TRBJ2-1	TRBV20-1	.	CSARDLLGEQFF	TGCAGTGCTAGAGATCTGTTAGGTGAGCAGTTCTTC
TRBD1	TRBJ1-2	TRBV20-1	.	CSGIQGADGYTF	TGCAGTGGCATACAGGGGGCTGATGGCTACACCTTC
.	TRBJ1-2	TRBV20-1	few	CSARALADSWGAAGYTF	TGCAGTGCTAGAGCATTAGCCGATTCTTGGGGGGCGGCTGGCTACACCTTC
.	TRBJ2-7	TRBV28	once	CASSFFQADSYEQYF	TGTGCCAGCAGTTTTTTTCAGGCTGACTCCTACGAGCAGTACTTC
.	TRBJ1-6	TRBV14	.	CASSQKTVASPLHF	TGTGCCAGCAGCCAAAAAACGGTCGCTTCACCCCTCCACTTT
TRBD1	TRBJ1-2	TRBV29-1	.	CSVDRGPLDGYTF	TGCAGCGTTGATAGGGGGCCCTTGGATGGCTACACCTTC
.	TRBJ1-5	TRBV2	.	CASSGPGLQPQHF	TGTGCCAGCAGTGGGCCTGGGCTCCAGCCCCAGCATTTT
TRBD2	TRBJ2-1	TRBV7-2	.	CASSLKLAGAYNEQFF	TGTGCCAGCAGCTTAAAGCTAGCGGGGGCCTACAATGAGCAGTTCTTC
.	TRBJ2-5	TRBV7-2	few	CASSPRRLEETQYF	TGTGCCAGCAGCCCACGGAGACTAGAAGAGACCCAGTACTTC
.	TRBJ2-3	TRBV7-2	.	CASSLYKPLGDTQYF	TGTGCCAGCAGCTTATATAAGCCTCTAGGAGATACGCAGTATTTT
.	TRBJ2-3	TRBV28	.	CASSLATSDTQYF	TGTGCCAGCAGTTTGGCCACTAGCGATACGCAGTATTTT
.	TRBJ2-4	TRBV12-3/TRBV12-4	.	CASKGRGGDDIQYF	TGTGCCAGCAAGGGCCGAGGAGGCGATGACATTCAGTACTTC
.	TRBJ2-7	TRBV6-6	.	CATLRRTDSYEQYF	TGTGCCACGTTACGTAGGACAGATTCCTACGAGCAGTACTTC
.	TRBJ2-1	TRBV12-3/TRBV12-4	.	CASSLGRERLNEQFF	TGTGCCAGCAGTTTAGGTCGGGAACGCCTTAATGAGCAGTTCTTC
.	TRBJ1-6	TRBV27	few	CASSLSRGPYSPLHF	TGTGCCAGCAGTTTATCACGGGGGCCCTATTCACCCCTCCACTTT
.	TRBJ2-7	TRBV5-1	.	CASSLKTGAYEQYF	TGCGCCAGCAGCTTGAAGACAGGAGCCTACGAGCAGTACTTC
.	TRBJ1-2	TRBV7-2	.	CACSGTPVNYGYTF	TGTGCCTGCAGCGGAACCCCAGTTAACTATGGCTACACCTTC
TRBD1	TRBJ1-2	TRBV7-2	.	CASSAGGTGGVYGYTF	TGTGCCAGCAGCGCAGGCGGGACAGGGGGCGTCTATGGCTACACCTTC